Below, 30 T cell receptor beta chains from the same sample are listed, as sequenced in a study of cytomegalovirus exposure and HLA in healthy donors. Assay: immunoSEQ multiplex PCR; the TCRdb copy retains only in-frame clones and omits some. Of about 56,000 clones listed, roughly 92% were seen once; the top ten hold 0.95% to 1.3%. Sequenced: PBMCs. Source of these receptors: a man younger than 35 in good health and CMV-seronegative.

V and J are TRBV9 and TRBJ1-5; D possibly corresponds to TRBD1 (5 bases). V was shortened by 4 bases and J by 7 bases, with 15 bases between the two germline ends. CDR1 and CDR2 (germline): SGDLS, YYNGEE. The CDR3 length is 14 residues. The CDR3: CASSLSWGGQPQHF. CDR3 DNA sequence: TGTGCCAGCAGCCTCAGTTGGGGCGGCCAGCCCCAGCATTTT.

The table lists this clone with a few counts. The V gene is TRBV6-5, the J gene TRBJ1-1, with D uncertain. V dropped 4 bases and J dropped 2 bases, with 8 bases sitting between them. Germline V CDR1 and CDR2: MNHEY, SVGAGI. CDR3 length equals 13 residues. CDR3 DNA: TGTGCCAGCAGTTCGACAATTAACACTGAAGCTTTCTTT. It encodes CASSSTINTEAFF.

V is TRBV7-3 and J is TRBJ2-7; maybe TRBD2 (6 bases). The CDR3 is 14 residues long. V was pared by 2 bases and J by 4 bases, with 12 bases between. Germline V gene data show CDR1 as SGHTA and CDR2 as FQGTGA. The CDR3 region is CASSLFGGPYEQYF. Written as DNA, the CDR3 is TGTGCCAGCAGCTTATTTGGAGGGCCTTACGAGCAGTACTTC.

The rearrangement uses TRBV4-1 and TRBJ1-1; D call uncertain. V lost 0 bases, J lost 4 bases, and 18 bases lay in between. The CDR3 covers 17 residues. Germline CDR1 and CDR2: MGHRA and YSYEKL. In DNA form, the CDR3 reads TGCGCCAGCAGCCAAGATAGCGCAGCCTTGATATTCACTGAAGCTTTCTTT. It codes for CASSQDSAALIFTEAFF.

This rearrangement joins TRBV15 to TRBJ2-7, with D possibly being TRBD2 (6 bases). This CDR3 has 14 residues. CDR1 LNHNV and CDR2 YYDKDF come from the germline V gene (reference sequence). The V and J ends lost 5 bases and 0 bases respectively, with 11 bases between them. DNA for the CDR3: TGTGCCACCAGCGAGGGAGGTCACTCCTACGAGCAGTACTTC. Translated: CATSEGGHSYEQYF.

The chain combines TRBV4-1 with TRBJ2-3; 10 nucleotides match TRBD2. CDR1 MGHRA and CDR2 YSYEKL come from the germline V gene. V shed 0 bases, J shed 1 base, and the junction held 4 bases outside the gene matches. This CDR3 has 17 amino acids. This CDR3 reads CASSQDPSGSGTDTQYF. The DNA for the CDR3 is TGCGCCAGCAGCCAAGACCCTAGCGGGAGCGGCACAGATACGCAGTATTTT.

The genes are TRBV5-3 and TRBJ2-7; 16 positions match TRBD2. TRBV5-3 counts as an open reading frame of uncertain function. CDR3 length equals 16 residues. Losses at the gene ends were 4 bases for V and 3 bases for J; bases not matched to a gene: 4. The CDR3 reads CARSAGLAGGVYEQYF. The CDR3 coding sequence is TGTGCCAGAAGCGCGGGACTAGCGGGAGGGGTCTACGAGCAGTACTTC.

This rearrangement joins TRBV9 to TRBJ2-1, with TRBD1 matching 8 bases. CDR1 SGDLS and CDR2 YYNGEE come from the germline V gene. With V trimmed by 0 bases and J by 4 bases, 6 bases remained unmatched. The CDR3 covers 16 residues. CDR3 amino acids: CASSVAIQGAYNEQFF. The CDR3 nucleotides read TGTGCCAGCAGCGTAGCGATCCAGGGGGCTTACAATGAGCAGTTCTTC.

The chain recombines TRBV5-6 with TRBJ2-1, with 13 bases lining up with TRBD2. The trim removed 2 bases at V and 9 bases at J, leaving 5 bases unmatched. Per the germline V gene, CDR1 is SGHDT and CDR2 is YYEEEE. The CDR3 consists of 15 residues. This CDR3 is CASSLLAGGPSEQFF. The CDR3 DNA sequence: TGTGCCAGCAGCTTACTAGCGGGAGGGCCTAGTGAGCAGTTCTTC.

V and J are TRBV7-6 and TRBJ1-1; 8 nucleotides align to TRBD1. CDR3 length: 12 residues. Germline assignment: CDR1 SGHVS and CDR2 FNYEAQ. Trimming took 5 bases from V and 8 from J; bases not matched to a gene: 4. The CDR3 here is CASSPWTGEAFF. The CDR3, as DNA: TGTGCCAGCAGCCCGTGGACAGGGGAAGCTTTCTTT.

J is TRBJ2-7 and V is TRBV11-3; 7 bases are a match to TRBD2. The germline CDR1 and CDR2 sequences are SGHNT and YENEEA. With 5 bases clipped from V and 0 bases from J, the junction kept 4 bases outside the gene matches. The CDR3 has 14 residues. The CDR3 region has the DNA TGTGCCAGCAGCCCCGGGGGGAGCTCCTACGAGCAGTACTTC. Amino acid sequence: CASSPGGSSYEQYF.

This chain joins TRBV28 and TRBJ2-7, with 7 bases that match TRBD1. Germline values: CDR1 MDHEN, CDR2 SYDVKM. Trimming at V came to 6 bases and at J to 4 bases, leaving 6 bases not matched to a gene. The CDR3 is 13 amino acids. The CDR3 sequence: CASRGQSIYEQYF. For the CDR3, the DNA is TGTGCCAGCAGGGGACAGTCGATATACGAGCAGTACTTC. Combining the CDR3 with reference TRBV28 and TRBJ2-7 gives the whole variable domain DVKVTQSSRYLVKRTGEKVFLECVQDMDHENMFWYRQDPGLGLRLIYFSYDVKMKEKGDIPEGYSVSREKKERFSLILESASTNQTSMYLCASRGQSIYEQYFGPGTRLTVT.

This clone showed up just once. CDR3 bases: TGTGCCAGCAGCCGCCTAGTAACCGGGGAGCTGTTTTTT. This sequence encodes CASSRLVTGELFF. V is TRBV11-3 and J is TRBJ2-2; unclear D gene. The CDR3 sequence is 13 residues long. CDR1 SGHNT and CDR2 YENEEA come from the germline V gene. Deletions cut 5 bases from V and 5 bases from J, with 9 bases between.

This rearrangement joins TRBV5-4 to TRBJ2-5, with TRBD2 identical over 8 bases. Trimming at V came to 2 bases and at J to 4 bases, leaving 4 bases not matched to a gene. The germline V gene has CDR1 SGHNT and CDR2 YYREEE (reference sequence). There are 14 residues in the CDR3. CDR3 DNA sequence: TGTGCCAGCAGCTTAGCGGGAGTTAGAGAGACCCAGTACTTC. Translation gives CASSLAGVRETQYF.

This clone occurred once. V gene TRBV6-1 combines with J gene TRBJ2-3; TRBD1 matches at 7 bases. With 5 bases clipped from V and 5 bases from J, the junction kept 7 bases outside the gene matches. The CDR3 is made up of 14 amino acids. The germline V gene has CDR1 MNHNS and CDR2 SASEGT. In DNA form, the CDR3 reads TGTGCCAGCAGTCGAGGACAGGATCTAGATACGCAGTATTTT. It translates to CASSRGQDLDTQYF.

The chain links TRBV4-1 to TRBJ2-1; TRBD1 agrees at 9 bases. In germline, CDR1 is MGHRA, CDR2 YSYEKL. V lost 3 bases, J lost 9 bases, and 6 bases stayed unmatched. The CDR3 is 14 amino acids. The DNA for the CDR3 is TGCGCCAGCAGCCACCCAGGACAGGGGAGTGAGCAGTTCTTC. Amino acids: CASSHPGQGSEQFF.

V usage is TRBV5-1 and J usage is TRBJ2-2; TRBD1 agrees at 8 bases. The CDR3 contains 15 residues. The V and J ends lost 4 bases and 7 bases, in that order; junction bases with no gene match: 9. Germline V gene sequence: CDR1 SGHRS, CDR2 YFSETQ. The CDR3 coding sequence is TGCGCCAGCAGCCCGCGGCAGGGGGCCGACGGGGAGCTGTTTTTT. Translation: CASSPRQGADGELFF.

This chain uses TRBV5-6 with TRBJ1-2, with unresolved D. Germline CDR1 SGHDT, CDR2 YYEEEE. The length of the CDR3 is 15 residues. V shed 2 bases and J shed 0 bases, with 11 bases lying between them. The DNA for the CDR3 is TGTGCCAGCAGCTTCCTAACGACTGCTAACTATGGCTACACCTTC. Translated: CASSFLTTANYGYTF.

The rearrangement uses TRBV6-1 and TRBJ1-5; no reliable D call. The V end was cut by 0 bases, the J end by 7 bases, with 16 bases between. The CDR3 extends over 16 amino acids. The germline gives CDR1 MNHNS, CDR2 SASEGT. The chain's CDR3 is CASSEALGSPRQPQHF. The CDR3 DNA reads TGTGCCAGCAGTGAAGCGCTGGGGAGCCCCAGACAGCCCCAGCATTTT.

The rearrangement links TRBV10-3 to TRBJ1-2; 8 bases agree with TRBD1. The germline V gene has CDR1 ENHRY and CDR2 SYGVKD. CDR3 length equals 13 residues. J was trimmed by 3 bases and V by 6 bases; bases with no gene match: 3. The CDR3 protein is CAISPDRDYGYTF. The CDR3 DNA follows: TGTGCCATCAGCCCGGACAGGGACTATGGCTACACCTTC.

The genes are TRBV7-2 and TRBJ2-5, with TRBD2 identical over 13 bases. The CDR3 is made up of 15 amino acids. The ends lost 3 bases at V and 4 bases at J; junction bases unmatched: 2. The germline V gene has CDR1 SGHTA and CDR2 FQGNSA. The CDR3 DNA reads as TGTGCCAGCAGCTTCGGACTAGCGGGAGTAGAGACCCAGTACTTC. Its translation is CASSFGLAGVETQYF.

The CDR3 DNA reads as TGTGCCATCAGTGAGTCGGAGGGCGGGAGTGGCCAAGAGACCCAGTACTTC. The encoded protein is CAISESEGGSGQETQYF. This chain uses TRBV10-3 with TRBJ2-5; 7 positions agree with TRBD2. The V gene's germline CDR1 is ENHRY and CDR2 SYGVKD. V shed 0 bases and J 1 base; nucleotides not matched to a gene: 8. CDR3 length: 17 residues.

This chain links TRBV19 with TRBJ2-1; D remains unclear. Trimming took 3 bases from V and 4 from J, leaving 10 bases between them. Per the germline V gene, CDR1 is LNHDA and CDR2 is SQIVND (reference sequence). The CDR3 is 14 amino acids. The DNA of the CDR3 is TGTGCCAGTAGTATGAATGCCGGGTACAATGAGCAGTTCTTC. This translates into CASSMNAGYNEQFF.

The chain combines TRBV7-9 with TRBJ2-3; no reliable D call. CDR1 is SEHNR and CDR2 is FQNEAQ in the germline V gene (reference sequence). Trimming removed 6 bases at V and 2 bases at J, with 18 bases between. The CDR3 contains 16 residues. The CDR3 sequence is CASSLAENTHTDTQYF. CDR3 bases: TGTGCCAGCAGTCTGGCCGAAAACACACACACAGATACGCAGTATTTT. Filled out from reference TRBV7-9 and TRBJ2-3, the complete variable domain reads DTGVSQNPRHKITKRGQNVTFRCDPISEHNRLYWYRQTLGQGPEFLTYFQNEAQLEKSRLLSDRFSAERPKGSFSTLEIQRTEQGDSAMYLCASSLAENTHTDTQYFGPGTRLTVL.

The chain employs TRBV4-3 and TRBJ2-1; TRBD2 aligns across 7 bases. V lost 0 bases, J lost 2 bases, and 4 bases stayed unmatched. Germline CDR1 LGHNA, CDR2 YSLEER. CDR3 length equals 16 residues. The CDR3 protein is CASSQDGAGAYNEQFF. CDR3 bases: TGCGCCAGCAGCCAAGATGGGGCGGGAGCCTACAATGAGCAGTTCTTC.

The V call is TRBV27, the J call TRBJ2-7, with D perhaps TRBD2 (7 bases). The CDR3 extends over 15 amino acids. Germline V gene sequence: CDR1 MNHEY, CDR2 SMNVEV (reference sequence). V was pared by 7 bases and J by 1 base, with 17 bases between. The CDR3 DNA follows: TGTGCCAGCATGAGGGGGGGCGGGAGTTCCTACGAGCAGTACTTC. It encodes CASMRGGGSSYEQYF.

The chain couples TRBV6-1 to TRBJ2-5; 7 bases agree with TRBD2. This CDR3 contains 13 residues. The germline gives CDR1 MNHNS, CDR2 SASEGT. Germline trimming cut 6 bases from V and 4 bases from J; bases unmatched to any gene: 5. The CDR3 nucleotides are TGTGCCAGCAGGCTACTAGCGCGAGAGACCCAGTACTTC. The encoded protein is CASRLLARETQYF.

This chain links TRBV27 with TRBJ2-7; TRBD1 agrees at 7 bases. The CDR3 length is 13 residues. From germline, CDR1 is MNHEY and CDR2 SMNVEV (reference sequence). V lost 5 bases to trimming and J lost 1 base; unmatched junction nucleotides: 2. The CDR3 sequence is CASSQTGSYEQYF. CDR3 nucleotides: TGTGCCAGCAGTCAGACAGGGTCCTACGAGCAGTACTTC.

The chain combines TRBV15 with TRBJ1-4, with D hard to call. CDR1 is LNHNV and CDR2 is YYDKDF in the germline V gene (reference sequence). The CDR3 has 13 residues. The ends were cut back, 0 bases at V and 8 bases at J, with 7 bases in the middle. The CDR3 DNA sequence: TGTGCCACCAGCAGAGATACGGGGGAAAAACTGTTTTTT. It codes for CATSRDTGEKLFF.

The chain's CDR3 is CASSDPLAKTQYF. CDR3 nucleotide sequence: TGTGCCAGCAGCGACCCTCTAGCGAAGACCCAGTACTTC. The V and J genes are TRBV7-9 and TRBJ2-5, with D possibly being TRBD2 (6 bases). The V end was cut by 5 bases, the J end by 6 bases, with 13 bases between. Germline CDR1 and CDR2: SEHNR and FQNEAQ (reference sequence). CDR3 length: 13 amino acids.